The present entry profiles one T cell receptor (beta chain) with its context. The antigen remains undetermined. The data stem from a study of T cell responses to AZD1222 COVID-19 vaccine. On the study more broadly: Investigators merged groups given second doses at roughly 4 or roughly 12 weeks. Points from the study as a whole: The study reported that nearly half of spike-specific TCRs target unmutated variant regions. After two AZD1222 doses, spike-specific TCR breadth and depth rose versus day 0. Dominant at 160-218 and 743-854, vaccine-associated CD4 TCRs also spanned spike.

V was clipped by 5 bases and J by 10 bases, with 18 bases between them. The V gene's germline CDR1 is SGHAT and CDR2 FQNNGV. This CDR3 has 13 residues. Using immunoSEQ multiplex PCR, the repertoire was profiled, and TCRdb retains in-frame clones only, with some absent. The table records 100,000 to 150,000 clones, roughly 91% of them present only once. The receptor's source is an adult in good health. The chain is built from TRBV11-2 and TRBJ2-7, with D possibly matching TRBD2 (6 bases). Source: peripheral blood, taken on day 0 of AZD1222 vaccination. DNA for the CDR3: TGTGCCAGCAGCGGCCCAGGACTAAAAAATCAGTACTTC. Residues: CASSGPGLKNQYF.